This TCR beta chain originates from a study of T cells in Graves' hyperthyroidism and ophthalmopathy. It was 8.5 to 10 ml of fresh peripheral blood that supplied the PBMCs. Amplified regions were TCR beta CDR3 sequences from RNA transcripts. HTBI primers were the set used in a first-round RT-PCR of the TCR CDR3. TCRdb recomputed calls from the multiplex PCR reads with MiXCR, one row per CDR3 protein. In the table there are about 180,000 distinct CDR3 sequences, about 17% of which are singletons. There are many counts of this clonotype. The CDR3 is 12 residues long. V gave up 4 bases and J gave up 2 bases, with 5 bases separating them. The germline V gene has CDR1 SGHRS and CDR2 YFSETQ.

The chain is built from TRBV5-1 and TRBJ2-3; D unresolved. Sample: blood. The TCR sequence derives from a woman in her forties or fifties with Graves' hyperthyroidism. CDR3 DNA: TGCGCCAGCAGCGTAAACACAGATACGCAGTATTTT. Amino acids: CASSVNTDTQYF.